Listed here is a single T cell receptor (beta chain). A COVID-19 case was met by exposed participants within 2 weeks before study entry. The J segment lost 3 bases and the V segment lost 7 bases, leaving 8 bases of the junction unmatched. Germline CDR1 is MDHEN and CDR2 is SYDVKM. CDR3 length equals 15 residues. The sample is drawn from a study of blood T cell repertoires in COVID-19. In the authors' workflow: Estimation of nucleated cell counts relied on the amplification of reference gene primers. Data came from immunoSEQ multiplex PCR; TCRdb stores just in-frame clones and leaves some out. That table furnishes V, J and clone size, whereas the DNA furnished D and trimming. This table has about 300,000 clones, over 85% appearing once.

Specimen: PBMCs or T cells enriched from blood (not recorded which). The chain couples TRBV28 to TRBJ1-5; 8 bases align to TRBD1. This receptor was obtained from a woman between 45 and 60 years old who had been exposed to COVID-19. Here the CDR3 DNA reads TGTGCCAGCACCGTAAGACAGGGGTTCAATCAGCCCCAGCATTTT. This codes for CASTVRQGFNQPQHF.